This paragraph reports one T cell receptor beta chain. The data belong to a study of blood T cell repertoires in COVID-19. The overall study: Samples came from the United States, Italy and Spain, spanning acute and convalescent COVID-19. Nucleic acid was either cDNA or gDNA, and it came from T cells, B-cell-depleted T cells, or PBMCs.

Methods used by the authors: Reference gene primer amplification gave nucleated cell count estimates. The assay was immunoSEQ multiplex PCR, and TCRdb's table has in-frame clones only and misses some. That table furnishes V, J and clone size, whereas the DNA furnished D and trimming. The sample carries about 250,000 clones, approximately 80% recorded once. V lost 2 bases and J lost 6; bases outside the gene matches: 3. Germline V gene lookup returns CDR1 SNHLY and CDR2 FYNNEI. The CDR3 is 14 residues long. The chain links TRBV2 to TRBJ2-1; 8 bases agree with TRBD2. The sequencing sample was made of peripheral blood. The receptor was derived from a man in his forties or fifties with acute or convalescent COVID-19. The CDR3 sequence: CASSESLAGNEQFF. CDR3 DNA sequence: TGTGCCAGCAGTGAAAGTCTAGCGGGCAATGAGCAGTTCTTC.